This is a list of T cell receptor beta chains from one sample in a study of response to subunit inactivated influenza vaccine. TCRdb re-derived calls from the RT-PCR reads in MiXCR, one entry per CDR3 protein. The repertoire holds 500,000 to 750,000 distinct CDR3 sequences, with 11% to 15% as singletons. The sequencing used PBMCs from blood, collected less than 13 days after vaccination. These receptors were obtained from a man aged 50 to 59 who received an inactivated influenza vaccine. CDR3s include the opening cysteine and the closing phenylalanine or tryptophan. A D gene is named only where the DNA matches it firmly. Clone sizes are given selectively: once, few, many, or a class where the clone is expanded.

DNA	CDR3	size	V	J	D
TGTGCCAGCAGCTTAGCGGGGCCCACCGGGGAGCTGTTTTTT	CASSLAGPTGELFF	.	TRBV11-2	TRBJ2-2	.
TGTGCCACTTCCGCCACCAGAGATGAGCAGTTCTTC	CATSATRDEQFF	.	TRBV12-3/TRBV12-4	TRBJ2-1	.
TGTGCCACCAGCAGAGATAATTTGACACCCTCCTACGAGCAGTACTTC	CATSRDNLTPSYEQYF	few	TRBV15	TRBJ2-7	.
TGTGCCAGCAGCCAAGAGGTGCAGGGGTACGGCTACACCTTC	CASSQEVQGYGYTF	.	TRBV3-1	TRBJ1-2	.
TGCAGCGTGGGTCCCGGGACAGGGACCGATCAGCCCCAGCATTTT	CSVGPGTGTDQPQHF	many	TRBV29-1	TRBJ1-5	TRBD1
TGTGCCACCAGTCTGGACAGGGTCATGAACACTGAAGCTTTCTTT	CATSLDRVMNTEAFF	few	TRBV15	TRBJ1-1	TRBD1
TGTGCCAGCAGACGGACAGGGGGCGAAGCTTTCTTT	CASRRTGGEAFF	.	TRBV6-5	TRBJ1-1	TRBD1
TGCGCCAGCAGCAATTGGTGGGGGCCGGGTCGTAACACCGGGGAGCTGTTTTTT	CASSNWWGPGRNTGELFF	few	TRBV5-1	TRBJ2-2	.
TGTGCCAGCAGCCGGGACTCCTACAATGAGCAGTTCTTC	CASSRDSYNEQFF	many	TRBV12-3/TRBV12-4	TRBJ2-1	.
TGCAGCGGACTCCTCGGCCTAGGTCAGTACTTC	CSGLLGLGQYF	few	TRBV29-1	TRBJ2-7	.
TGCGCCAGCAGCTGGGGGGACAGGGGGCCGCCGAACTCCTACGAGCAGTACTTC	CASSWGDRGPPNSYEQYF	.	TRBV5-1	TRBJ2-7	TRBD1
TGTGCCAGCAGCCCGGGACAGGGGATGACTGAAGCTTTCTTT	CASSPGQGMTEAFF	many	TRBV12-3/TRBV12-4	TRBJ1-1	TRBD1
TGCGCCAGCAGTGAGTCGAATTACAGGGGCGTGGGAGAGACCCAGTACTTC	CASSESNYRGVGETQYF	few	TRBV10-1	TRBJ2-5	TRBD1
TGTGCCAGCAGCTTTCTCCCGGGACCCCTGTACGAGCAGTACTTC	CASSFLPGPLYEQYF	few	TRBV14	TRBJ2-7	.
TGTGCCAGCAGCTTAGTCCCCGGACTAGCGGGATCCACAGATACGCAGTATTTT	CASSLVPGLAGSTDTQYF	once	TRBV11-2	TRBJ2-3	TRBD2
TGTGCCAGCACTCTTATGACGGGAGGGAGCTCCTACAATGAGCAGTTCTTC	CASTLMTGGSSYNEQFF	.	TRBV28	TRBJ2-1	TRBD2
TGTGCCAGCAGCTTAGGACTTCCTAGGGGTGAAAAACTGTTTTTT	CASSLGLPRGEKLFF	.	TRBV7-4	TRBJ1-4	.
TGTGCCAGCAGCCTCGATAGGGGGATATTCGGCACAGATACGCAGTATTTT	CASSLDRGIFGTDTQYF	few	TRBV11-2	TRBJ2-3	.
TGTGCCACCAGTGAAGTCCGGGCAGGAGAAAAACTGTTTTTT	CATSEVRAGEKLFF	many	TRBV24-1	TRBJ1-4	.
TGTGCCAGCAGATCAACAAGCACAGATACGCAGTATTTT	CASRSTSTDTQYF	few	TRBV6-2/TRBV6-3	TRBJ2-3	.
TGCGCCAGCAGCGTGGGACTCTCACCCACAATGAGCAGTTCTTGGCAGCAGTTCTTC	CASSVGLSPTMSSSWQQFF	.	TRBV5-1	TRBJ2-1	.
TGCGCCAGCAGCGATGTGGGACAGGGGACCGGGGAGCTGTTTTTT	CASSDVGQGTGELFF	many	TRBV10-1	TRBJ2-2	TRBD1
TGTGCCAGCAGCTTGGGACCAATTCCTCACTTAGGCTCAGATACGCAGTATTTT	CASSLGPIPHLGSDTQYF	few	TRBV5-5	TRBJ2-3	.
TGCGCCAGCAGCAAGGGACTAGCGGGACAGGCAGATACGCAGTATTTT	CASSKGLAGQADTQYF	many	TRBV5-1	TRBJ2-3	TRBD2
TGTGCCACCTTCCGGGACAGGGGCTACGAGCAGTACTTC	CATFRDRGYEQYF	few	TRBV6-2/TRBV6-3	TRBJ2-7	TRBD1
TGTGCCAGCAGCTTAACGGACAGTGAAAACTATGGCTACACCTTC	CASSLTDSENYGYTF	few	TRBV7-8	TRBJ1-2	.
TGTGCCAGCAGTTTTGACAGCAGAAATCAGCCCCAGCATTTT	CASSFDSRNQPQHF	.	TRBV12-3/TRBV12-4	TRBJ1-5	.
TGTGCCAGCAGCCTAATTAGGGGACAATCCTACGAGCAGTACTTC	CASSLIRGQSYEQYF	few	TRBV7-9	TRBJ2-7	.
TGTGCCAGCAGCTTCCCAGGGGGAGGATCACCCCTCCACTTT	CASSFPGGGSPLHF	.	TRBV7-2	TRBJ1-6	TRBD1
TGTGCCAGCAGTCAACTAGCGGCGCGAGAGACCCAGTACTTC	CASSQLAARETQYF	.	TRBV6-2/TRBV6-3	TRBJ2-5	TRBD2
TGTGCCTCTTGGGAGCAGGGTACATACAATGAGCAGTTCTTC	CASWEQGTYNEQFF	.	TRBV10-3	TRBJ2-1	.
TGTGCCAGTAATCGCGGGAGGGAAGATACGCAGTATTTT	CASNRGREDTQYF	few	TRBV19	TRBJ2-3	TRBD2
TGTGCCAGCAAACAGGGGGCGCTTAACACCGGGGAGCTGTTTTTT	CASKQGALNTGELFF	few	TRBV2	TRBJ2-2	TRBD1
TGTGCCAGCAGCCTTGACAGGGTGGCCACCGGGGAGCTGTTTTTT	CASSLDRVATGELFF	.	TRBV14	TRBJ2-2	TRBD1
TGCAGCGTTGGGGACAGGGGACTCTCCTACGAGCAGTACTTC	CSVGDRGLSYEQYF	.	TRBV29-1	TRBJ2-7	TRBD1